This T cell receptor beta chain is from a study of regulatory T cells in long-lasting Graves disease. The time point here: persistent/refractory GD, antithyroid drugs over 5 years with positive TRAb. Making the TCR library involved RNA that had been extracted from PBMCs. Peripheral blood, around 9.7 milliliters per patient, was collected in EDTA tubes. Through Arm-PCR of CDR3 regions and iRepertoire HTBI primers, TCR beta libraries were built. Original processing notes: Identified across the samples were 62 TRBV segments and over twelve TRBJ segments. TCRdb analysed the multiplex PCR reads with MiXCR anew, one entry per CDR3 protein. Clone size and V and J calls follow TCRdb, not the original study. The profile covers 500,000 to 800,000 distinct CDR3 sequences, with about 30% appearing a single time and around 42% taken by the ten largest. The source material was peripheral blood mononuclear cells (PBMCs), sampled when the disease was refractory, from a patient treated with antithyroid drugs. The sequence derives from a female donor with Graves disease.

For the CDR3, the DNA is TGTGCCAGCAGCTTAAAGAACATAAACACTGAAGCTTTCTTT. Encoded protein: CASSLKNINTEAFF. The rearrangement links TRBV5-6 to TRBJ1-1; D remains unclear. The V end lost 2 bases, the J end lost 2 bases, and 10 bases lay between the germline ends. The germline V gene has CDR1 SGHDT and CDR2 YYEEEE. The CDR3 is made up of 14 amino acids.